This entry lists 32 T cell receptor beta chains sequenced from one sample in a study of cytomegalovirus exposure and HLA in healthy donors. The PCR used 60 Vbeta and 13 Jbeta primers. Measured with immunoSEQ multiplex PCR; TCRdb has only the in-frame clones, and not every one. Among more than 95,000 clones listed, 60% to 85% were seen once. The sequencing sample was made of PBMCs. The receptor set was obtained from a woman between 18 and 29 years old in good health and CMV-seropositive.

The CDR3 sequence is CASSPGGADRYEQYF. The CDR3 nucleotides are TGTGCCAGCAGTCCTGGAGGAGCGGACCGCTACGAGCAGTACTTC. The chain recombines TRBV27 with TRBJ2-7; maybe TRBD2 (5 bases). The CDR3 is made up of 15 amino acids. Germline CDR1 is MNHEY and CDR2 is SMNVEV (reference sequence). The V end was cut by 5 bases, the J end by 3 bases, with 17 bases between.

CDR3 DNA: TGTGCCAGCAGCCTAGGACAGGGGGCTTACGAGCAGTACTTC. It is translated as CASSLGQGAYEQYF. The chain joins TRBV7-8 to TRBJ2-7; 11 nucleotides align to TRBD1. V was clipped by 5 bases and J by 4 bases; unmatched bases: 4. There are 14 residues in the CDR3. Germline lookup yields CDR1 SGHVS and CDR2 FQNEAQ.

This clone appeared a few times. This chain joins TRBV2 and TRBJ1-2, with 7 positions matching TRBD1. The germline gives CDR1 SNHLY, CDR2 FYNNEI. V trimming: 6 bases; J trimming: 3 bases; junction bases outside the gene matches: 13. The CDR3 is 16 amino acids. The chain's CDR3 is CASRNPTTGRDYGYTF. DNA for the CDR3: TGTGCCAGCAGAAACCCGACGACAGGGCGGGACTATGGCTACACCTTC.

This sequence joins TRBV18 and TRBJ1-2; no clear D. Looked up from germline, CDR1 is KGHSH and CDR2 is LQKENI. V lost 3 bases and J 7 bases, leaving 6 bases between the germline ends. The CDR3 sequence is 11 residues long. The CDR3 protein is CASSPLTGYTF. CDR3 in DNA: TGTGCCAGCTCACCCCTAACTGGCTACACCTTC.

V gene TRBV9 combines with J gene TRBJ1-2; possible D gene TRBD1, 6 bases. The germline V gene has CDR1 SGDLS and CDR2 YYNGEE. This CDR3 region has 14 residues. V was trimmed by 0 bases and J by 8 bases, leaving 14 bases between them. The CDR3 coding sequence is TGTGCCAGCAGCGTAGCCCCTGAGGGGGTCGGCTACACCTTC. Amino acid sequence: CASSVAPEGVGYTF.

The V and J genes are TRBV30 and TRBJ1-4; D unclear. Between the trimmed V and J ends, which lost 0 bases and 8 bases, there was a span of 13 bases. Germline loops: CDR1 GTSNPN, CDR2 SVGIG (reference sequence). The length of the CDR3 is 14 residues. CDR3 bases: TGTGCCTGGAGTGTAGATAGGGCGGGGGAAAAACTGTTTTTT. Its translation: CAWSVDRAGEKLFF.

The chain has TRBV14 and TRBJ2-3; D possibly corresponds to TRBD2 (6 bases). The CDR3 sequence is 15 residues long. CDR1 is SGHDN and CDR2 is FVKESK in the germline V gene. Trimming took 4 bases from V and 4 from J, leaving 15 bases between them. This CDR3 is CASSPGGIRADTQYF. CDR3 bases: TGTGCCAGCAGCCCCGGAGGGATACGAGCAGATACGCAGTATTTT. Complete variable domain (other parts from reference TRBV14 and TRBJ2-3): EAGVTQFPSHSVIEKGQTVTLRCDPISGHDNLYWYRRVMGKEIKFLLHFVKESKQDESGMPNNRFLAERTGGTYSTLKVQPAELEDSGVYFCASSPGGIRADTQYFGPGTRLTVL.

J is TRBJ2-6 and V is TRBV14; no reliable D call. From germline, CDR1 is SGHDN and CDR2 FVKESK. This CDR3 is 13 amino acids long. Trimming took off 6 bases at V and 0 bases at J, with 3 bases between the two ends. CDR3 protein: CASSNSGANVLTF. CDR3 DNA: TGTGCCAGCAGTAACTCTGGGGCCAACGTCCTGACTTTC.

The V gene is TRBV21-1, the J gene TRBJ2-7; the table gives TRBD1 as D, unverified against the DNA. TRBV21-1 counts as a pseudogene. The CDR3 has 14 residues. The CDR3 DNA follows: TGTGCCAGCAGCAAACACAGGGGGGCCTACGAGCAGTACTTC. This encodes CASSKHRGAYEQYF.

V usage is TRBV19 and J usage is TRBJ2-7; no definite D call. CDR3 size: 13 residues. V shed 5 bases and J shed 1 base, with 9 bases lying between them. Germline values: CDR1 LNHDA, CDR2 SQIVND (reference sequence). The CDR3 DNA is TGTGCCAGTAGTGGCCCAGTTTCCTACGAGCAGTACTTC. It translates to CASSGPVSYEQYF.

The V gene is TRBV12-5, the J gene TRBJ1-5; 8 bases line up with TRBD1. Germline V gene data show CDR1 as LGHNT and CDR2 as FRNRAP. The CDR3 is made up of 15 amino acids. The ends lost 0 bases at V and 8 bases at J; junction bases unmatched: 6. CDR3 nucleotide sequence: TGTGCTAGTGGTTTGGTCTGGACAGGGCGGGAGCCCCAGCATTTT. Residues: CASGLVWTGREPQHF.

The chain has TRBV19 and TRBJ2-5; TRBD2 matches at 11 bases. The CDR3 contains 16 residues. Germline CDR1 LNHDA, CDR2 SQIVND (reference sequence). V dropped 1 base and J dropped 4; count of bases not matched to a gene: 5. The CDR3 nucleotides are TGTGCCAGTAGTATAGGGCTAGCGGGAGGCACAGAGACCCAGTACTTC. Translation: CASSIGLAGGTETQYF.

The chain uses TRBV10-3 and TRBJ2-1; a weak D match, TRBD2 (7 bases). CDR1 ENHRY and CDR2 SYGVKD come from the germline V gene. This CDR3 contains 16 residues. Trimming pared 6 bases from V and 3 bases from J, leaving 18 bases between. The CDR3 DNA follows: TGTGCCATCAGCCGGGGGGACAAGGACCTCTACAATGAGCAGTTCTTC. This translates into CAISRGDKDLYNEQFF.

The rearrangement uses TRBV27 and TRBJ1-1; weak D call: TRBD1 (6 bases). Trimming took off 5 bases at V and 5 bases at J, with 15 bases between the two ends. Germline V lookup: CDR1 MNHEY, CDR2 SMNVEV (reference sequence). The CDR3 loop spans 14 amino acids. In DNA, the CDR3 is TGTGCCAGCAGTCTCGACAGGAGAGGTACTGAAGCTTTCTTT. Protein sequence: CASSLDRRGTEAFF.

The rearrangement uses TRBV19 and TRBJ2-2; the match to TRBD2 covers 9 bases. The germline V gene encodes CDR1 LNHDA and CDR2 SQIVND (reference sequence). With 3 bases clipped from V and 5 bases from J, the junction kept 4 bases outside the gene matches. The CDR3 runs to 15 residues. CDR3 nucleotide sequence: TGTGCCAGTAGTATTAGCGGGAGTGGGACCGGGGAGCTGTTTTTT. Residues: CASSISGSGTGELFF.

This clone was counted only a few times. The rearrangement uses TRBV15 and TRBJ2-5; D remains unclear. From germline, CDR1 is LNHNV and CDR2 YYDKDF (reference sequence). Between the trimmed V and J ends, which lost 0 bases and 6 bases, there was a span of 17 bases. The CDR3 is 16 residues long. The CDR3 protein is CATSRDPALPRQTQYF. In DNA form, the CDR3 reads TGTGCCACCAGCAGAGATCCGGCCTTGCCGAGGCAGACCCAGTACTTC.

This clone showed up just once. The CDR3 DNA follows: TGTGCCAGCTCACCTTTTCGGGAGGAGACCCAGTACTTC. As protein: CASSPFREETQYF. The gene calls are TRBV18 and TRBJ2-5, with a tentative D call TRBD2 (6 bases). This CDR3 has 13 amino acids. CDR1 KGHSH and CDR2 LQKENI come from the germline V gene. Trimming took 3 bases from V and 5 from J, leaving 10 bases between them.

As DNA, the CDR3 is TGTGCCAGCAGCTTAGGGCGGGTCACTGAAGCTTTCTTT. This gives the protein CASSLGRVTEAFF. The chain has TRBV7-2 and TRBJ1-1; D gene ambiguous. The germline V gene encodes CDR1 SGHTA and CDR2 FQGNSA. The CDR3 totals 13 residues. V dropped 1 base and J dropped 4 bases, with 7 bases sitting between them.

This chain connects TRBV28 to TRBJ1-1; maybe TRBD1 (6 bases). The CDR3 is 15 amino acids. Germline loops: CDR1 MDHEN, CDR2 SYDVKM. V shed 3 bases and J shed 1 base, with 12 bases lying between them. CDR3 nucleotide sequence: TGTGCCAGCAGTTTGTATCAGGACAGGAACACTGAAGCTTTCTTT. It translates to CASSLYQDRNTEAFF.

This clone was picked up a small number of times. As the CDR3 is not closed by the conserved phenylalanine or tryptophan, this likely results from a read error. The DNA is left out, because the CDR3 cannot be placed on it with certainty; the CDR3 is given as TCRdb lists it. The rearrangement links TRBV30 to TRBJ1-1; the DNA was not compared with TRBD1, the D call given in the table. Germline values: CDR1 GTSNPN, CDR2 SVGIG (reference sequence). Inclusive of both ends, the CDR3 amounts to 12 amino acids. This chain's CDR3 is CAWRSGNTEALV.

The chain has TRBV7-2 and TRBJ2-5, with D unresolved. The DNA end is a closer match to TRBJ2-7, so the J assignment may be wrong. The germline V gene has CDR1 SGHTA and CDR2 FQGNSA. This CDR3 is 11 amino acids long. The CDR3 is CASSISYEQYF. Here the CDR3 DNA reads TGTGCCAGCAGCATCTCCTACGAGCAGTACTTC.

The rearrangement joins TRBV6-4 to TRBJ2-3; the match to TRBD2 covers 10 bases. The germline CDR1 and CDR2 sequences are MRHNA and SNTAGT. V lost 1 base, J lost 4 bases, and 2 bases stayed unmatched. The CDR3 has 15 amino acids. The CDR3 sequence is CASSDLAGGADTQYF. CDR3 coding DNA: TGTGCCAGCAGTGACTTAGCGGGAGGTGCAGATACGCAGTATTTT.

This clone was observed a few times. The gene calls are TRBV18 and TRBJ1-3; 8 nucleotides align to TRBD1. The CDR3 has 16 amino acids. Germline V gene lookup returns CDR1 KGHSH and CDR2 LQKENI. Germline trimming cut 2 bases from V and 2 bases from J; bases unmatched to any gene: 5. CDR3 nucleotides: TGTGCCAGCTCACCAAACCGACAGGGGCCTGGAAACACCATATATTTT. It encodes CASSPNRQGPGNTIYF.

The chain employs TRBV25-1 and TRBJ1-2; no reliable D call. V was shortened by 3 bases and J by 5 bases, with 10 bases between the two germline ends. CDR1 is MGHDK, CDR2 SYGVNS, per germline. The CDR3 length is 13 residues. CDR3: CASSDNTEYGYTF. CDR3 in DNA: TGTGCCAGCAGTGACAATACAGAGTATGGCTACACCTTC.

As concerns this clone: An end of the junction differs from the germline gene, which may be a read error. The CDR3 spells CASSRQGRNNSLLHF. The CDR3 region has the DNA TGTGCCAGCAGTCGGCAGGGTCGTAATAATTCACTCCTCCACTTT. The V and J genes are TRBV28 and TRBJ1-6, with a possible D match to TRBD1 (5 bases). CDR3 length: 15 residues. The germline CDR1 and CDR2 sequences are MDHEN and SYDVKM.

The V gene is TRBV6-1, the J gene TRBJ1-5; 8 bases match TRBD1. The germline V gene encodes CDR1 MNHNS and CDR2 SASEGT. The CDR3 is 14 residues long. Trimming removed 10 bases from V and 6 bases from J; junction bases left unmatched: 11. As DNA, the CDR3 is TGTGCCACCCACGGCAGGGGGCCGGGTCAGCCCCAGCATTTT. Its translation: CATHGRGPGQPQHF.

This clone was picked up one time. The rearrangement joins TRBV7-3 to TRBJ2-5; 11 nucleotides match TRBD2. The CDR3 is 15 residues long. The V and J ends lost 3 bases and 2 bases, in that order; junction bases with no gene match: 2. Germline CDR1 is SGHTA and CDR2 is FQGTGA. The CDR3 bases are TGTGCCAGCAGCTTGGGGACTAGCGGACAAGAGACCCAGTACTTC. This codes for CASSLGTSGQETQYF.

This clone occurred a few times. The gene calls are TRBV4-1 and TRBJ1-5, with D uncertain. CDR3 length: 14 residues. V gave up 4 bases and J gave up 6 bases, with 13 bases separating them. Germline V gene lookup returns CDR1 MGHRA and CDR2 YSYEKL. This chain's CDR3 is CASSRQPSSQPQHF. In DNA form, the CDR3 reads TGCGCCAGCAGCCGCCAGCCTAGTTCTCAGCCCCAGCATTTT.

To note about this clone: At one end the junction does not follow the germline gene, possibly because of a read error. This chain uses TRBV5-6 with TRBJ2-4; the match to TRBD1 covers 7 bases. Germline V CDR1 and CDR2: SGHDT, YYEEEE. The CDR3 loop spans 13 amino acids. CDR3 DNA: TGTGCCAGCAGCTATTATGGCGGACAGGTGGATCTATTC. It specifies CASSYYGGQVDLF.

The chain links TRBV9 to TRBJ2-7, with D possibly being TRBD1 (5 bases). The CDR3 contains 13 residues. Germline V lookup: CDR1 SGDLS, CDR2 YYNGEE. V lost 0 bases, J lost 5 bases, and 9 bases lay in between. The CDR3 region has the DNA TGTGCCAGCAGCGTAGACAGGTTCGACGAGCAGTACTTC. Protein sequence: CASSVDRFDEQYF.

This clone has just one count. The CDR3 nucleotides read TGTGCCAACACGGAGGTAGCGGGAGGCCGGGGCTCCTACAATGAGCAGTTCTTC. Protein: CANTEVAGGRGSYNEQFF. The chain is built from TRBV2 and TRBJ2-1; TRBD2 agrees at 10 bases. The V segment lost 10 bases and the J segment 0 bases; nucleotides outside the gene matches: 15. Germline V gene data show CDR1 as SNHLY and CDR2 as FYNNEI. The CDR3 is 18 amino acids.

A few counts support this clone. The V call is TRBV6-5, the J call TRBJ2-7; 8 bases line up with TRBD2. V was pared by 2 bases and J by 6 bases, with 6 bases of the junction left unmatched. The CDR3 is 14 residues long. CDR1 is MNHEY and CDR2 is SVGAGI in the germline V gene. The CDR3 here is CASSYPGTSREQYF. In DNA, the CDR3 is TGTGCCAGCAGTTACCCCGGGACTAGTCGCGAGCAGTACTTC.